One sample yielded the 24 T cell receptor beta chains listed below, sequenced in a study of cytomegalovirus exposure and HLA in healthy donors. PCR was performed using 60 Vbeta and 13 Jbeta primers. Here immunoSEQ multiplex PCR was the method, and the copy in TCRdb shows in-frame clones only, minus some. The sample has 100,000 to 120,000 clones, approximately 79% seen once. The sample was PBMCs. These receptors were obtained from a man younger than 40 in good health and CMV-seropositive.

The chain joins TRBV29-1 to TRBJ2-5; D unclear. The CDR3 totals 11 residues. Germline CDR1 SQVTM, CDR2 ANQGSEA. Trimming shortened V by 6 bases and J by 5 bases, and 10 bases separated the two germline ends. As DNA, the CDR3 is TGCAGCGTCCCAGCGCGGGAGACCCAGTACTTC. This sequence encodes CSVPARETQYF.

This chain connects TRBV29-1 to TRBJ2-1, with TRBD1 matching over 7 bases. The CDR3 is made up of 14 amino acids. Germline values: CDR1 SQVTM, CDR2 ANQGSEA. The V segment lost 2 bases and the J segment 12 bases; nucleotides outside the gene matches: 13. The CDR3 loop reads CSVETGTVRDRQFF. The CDR3 bases are TGCAGCGTTGAAACGGGGACAGTCAGGGACAGGCAGTTCTTC.

Only a few counts were recorded for this clone. The chain employs TRBV6-1 and TRBJ1-1; the D is unclear. Trimming removed 2 bases at V and 11 bases at J, with 12 bases between. Per germline, CDR1 MNHNS and CDR2 SASEGT. The CDR3 contains 12 residues. This chain's CDR3 is CASSEFDPRAFF. CDR3 nucleotide sequence: TGTGCCAGCAGTGAATTCGACCCCAGGGCTTTCTTT.

The chain combines TRBV4-2 with TRBJ1-6, with TRBD1 matching 9 bases. In germline, CDR1 is LGHNA, CDR2 YNFKEQ. The CDR3 extends over 15 amino acids. Trimming took 3 bases from V and 10 from J; bases not matched to a gene: 7. The CDR3 DNA follows: TGTGCCAGCAGCCATCGGGACAGGGAAGGATCACCCCTCCACTTT. Translation gives CASSHRDREGSPLHF.

The V gene is TRBV4-3, the J gene TRBJ1-2; TRBD1 agrees at 7 bases. Trimming at V came to 1 base and at J to 3 bases, leaving 2 bases not matched to a gene. CDR3 length equals 14 residues. Germline CDR1 LGHNA, CDR2 YSLEER. DNA for the CDR3: TGCGCCAGCAGCCAAGGCGGACAGGACTATGGCTACACCTTC. This codes for CASSQGGQDYGYTF.

The gene calls are TRBV27 and TRBJ1-2; maybe TRBD1 (6 bases). Trimming removed 5 bases from V and 2 bases from J, with 12 bases in between. CDR3 length: 14 amino acids. The V gene's germline CDR1 is MNHEY and CDR2 SMNVEV (reference sequence). The CDR3 is CASSQTGFNYGYTF. CDR3 bases: TGTGCCAGCAGTCAGACAGGATTCAACTATGGCTACACCTTC.

V usage is TRBV4-3 and J usage is TRBJ1-2; 10 nucleotides agree with TRBD1. The CDR3 totals 16 residues. V dropped 3 bases and J dropped 7; count of bases not matched to a gene: 11. Germline lookup yields CDR1 LGHNA and CDR2 YSLEER. The CDR3 DNA is TGCGCCAGCAGCCATCGACAGGGGGCGATGGGTAGTGGCTACACCTTC. This gives the protein CASSHRQGAMGSGYTF.

The chain joins TRBV19 to TRBJ1-5, with D possibly being TRBD1 (5 bases). Trimming left V 3 bases short and J 0 bases short, with 9 bases between. The germline V gene encodes CDR1 LNHDA and CDR2 SQIVND (reference sequence). The CDR3 is made up of 15 amino acids. CDR3 bases: TGTGCCAGTAGTATGGGGCGGAATAGCAATCAGCCCCAGCATTTT. Translated, it gives CASSMGRNSNQPQHF.

Written as DNA, the CDR3 is TGTGCCAGCAGACAACGGGGAGACCTAGGGGAAAAACTGTTTTTT. Translating gives CASRQRGDLGEKLFF. V usage is TRBV2 and J usage is TRBJ1-4, with unresolved D. The CDR3 runs 15 residues. V was clipped by 6 bases and J by 8 bases, with 19 bases between them. Germline CDR1 reads SNHLY; CDR2 reads FYNNEI.

As regards this clone: Here the CDR3 omits its conserved ending phenylalanine or tryptophan, so a read error is the likely source. The DNA is left out, because the CDR3 cannot be placed on it with certainty; the CDR3 is given as TCRdb lists it. The J gene is TRBJ1-2, the V gene TRBV10-3; the table assigns TRBD1, which was not confirmed against the DNA. The CDR3 contains 12 residues when both ends are counted. CDR1 and CDR2 from the germline V gene are ENHRY and SYGVKD. The CDR3 spells CAISEGQSGQSV.

This rearrangement joins TRBV5-6 to TRBJ2-3; D unresolved. The V and J ends lost 0 bases and 0 bases respectively, with 11 bases between them. The CDR3 is 16 amino acids. Germline V lookup: CDR1 SGHDT, CDR2 YYEEEE. The CDR3 DNA sequence: TGTGCCAGCAGCTTGGGCACAGCATCTAGCACAGATACGCAGTATTTT. Amino acid sequence: CASSLGTASSTDTQYF.

The V and J genes are TRBV6-1 and TRBJ1-1; tentative D call: TRBD1 (6 bases). This CDR3 region has 14 residues. V dropped 4 bases and J dropped 0 bases, with 9 bases sitting between them. Germline V CDR1 and CDR2: MNHNS, SASEGT. This CDR3 is CASSADSMNTEAFF. CDR3 sequence (DNA): TGTGCCAGCAGTGCGGACAGCATGAACACTGAAGCTTTCTTT.

The chain combines TRBV5-1 with TRBJ2-5; tentative D call: TRBD2 (5 bases). CDR3 length equals 12 residues. V was pared by 4 bases and J by 4 bases, with 8 bases between. The germline V gene has CDR1 SGHRS and CDR2 YFSETQ. Written as DNA, the CDR3 is TGCGCCAGCAGCCAGAGCGGAGAGACCCAGTACTTC. It yields the protein CASSQSGETQYF.

The rearrangement uses TRBV12-5 and TRBJ2-5; no clear D. The J call may be incorrect, as the DNA end agrees better with TRBJ2-7. Germline values: CDR1 LGHNT, CDR2 FRNRAP. The CDR3 totals 11 residues. Here the CDR3 reads CASALFIEQYF. CDR3 bases: TGTGCTAGTGCCCTCTTCATCGAGCAGTACTTC.

This chain uses TRBV13 with TRBJ2-3; 9 bases map to TRBD2. J lost 1 base, V lost 5 bases, and 7 bases had no gene match. CDR1 is PRHDT and CDR2 is FYEKMQ in the germline V gene (reference sequence). The CDR3 extends over 16 amino acids. The CDR3 loop is CASSGLSGGGTDTQYF. In DNA, the CDR3 is TGTGCCAGCAGCGGGCTTAGCGGGGGAGGCACAGATACGCAGTATTTT.

The rearrangement uses TRBV7-2 and TRBJ2-2; 8 bases fit TRBD2. Germline CDR1 reads SGHTA; CDR2 reads FQGNSA. V lost 3 bases and J lost 6; bases outside the gene matches: 9. The CDR3 loop spans 16 amino acids. The CDR3 region is CASSLIPSGGAGELFF. The CDR3 DNA follows: TGTGCCAGCAGCTTGATTCCAAGCGGGGGAGCCGGGGAGCTGTTTTTT.

The chain recombines TRBV25-1 with TRBJ2-7; 11 nucleotides line up with TRBD2. Germline CDR1 and CDR2: MGHDK and SYGVNS. V lost 5 bases, J lost 7 bases, and 10 bases stayed unmatched. This CDR3 is 15 amino acids long. This CDR3 is CASSKQLAGGNEQYF. CDR3 nucleotides: TGTGCCAGCAGTAAGCAGCTAGCGGGGGGCAATGAGCAGTACTTC.

The rearrangement joins TRBV7-9 to TRBJ1-1; D remains unclear. This CDR3 is 12 amino acids long. Germline-derived CDR1 and CDR2 are SEHNR and FQNEAQ (reference sequence). Trimming took 5 bases from V and 5 from J, leaving 9 bases between them. CDR3 nucleotide sequence: TGTGCCAGCAGCCGAGACTCTACTGAAGCTTTCTTT. Its protein is CASSRDSTEAFF.

This clone was detected a few times. CDR3 nucleotide sequence: TGTGCCAGTCCGTATCCGCCGAACCCCCTGACTAGCGCCCAGGGGACAGATACGCAGTATTTT. Protein sequence: CASPYPPNPLTSAQGTDTQYF. The V call is TRBV19, the J call TRBJ2-3; 8 nucleotides line up with TRBD2. Germline CDR1 LNHDA, CDR2 SQIVND (reference sequence). The junction had 28 bases not matched to a gene; V was cut back by 8 bases and J by 3 bases. The CDR3 contains 21 residues.

The rearrangement links TRBV6-5 to TRBJ1-1; D uncertain. The CDR3 is 14 residues long. Germline assignment: CDR1 MNHEY and CDR2 SVGAGI. V was trimmed by 5 bases and J by 1 base, leaving 11 bases between them. CDR3 nucleotides: TGTGCCAGCAGTGGACTGGGGAGGAACACTGAAGCTTTCTTT. It translates to CASSGLGRNTEAFF.

V and J are TRBV18 and TRBJ1-2; D is undetermined. Germline loops: CDR1 KGHSH, CDR2 LQKENI. Trimming removed 3 bases at V and 5 bases at J, with 10 bases between. The CDR3 runs to 13 residues. CDR3 in DNA: TGTGCCAGCTCACCCCGGGATGGTTATGGCTACACCTTC. It codes for CASSPRDGYGYTF.

DNA for the CDR3: TGTGCCACCGGACAGGGGGCGCGGGAAAAACTGTTTTTT. As protein: CATGQGAREKLFF. The chain has TRBV27 and TRBJ1-4; 11 bases map to TRBD1. The junction had 6 bases not matched to a gene; V was cut back by 10 bases and J by 8 bases. The CDR3 has 13 amino acids. Germline values: CDR1 MNHEY, CDR2 SMNVEV (reference sequence).

V and J are TRBV4-1 and TRBJ2-7, with 7 bases fitting TRBD1. The CDR3 loop spans 15 amino acids. The germline gives CDR1 MGHRA, CDR2 YSYEKL. With 1 base clipped from V and 2 bases from J, the junction kept 5 bases outside the gene matches. The CDR3 region is CASSQGVTGTYEQYF. CDR3 bases: TGCGCCAGCAGCCAAGGTGTGACAGGGACCTACGAGCAGTACTTC.

The gene calls are TRBV5-6 and TRBJ2-5, with 8 bases identical to TRBD1. The J call may be mistaken, given a closer DNA end match to TRBJ2-7. The CDR3 extends over 16 amino acids. CDR1 is SGHDT and CDR2 is YYEEEE in the germline V gene. The CDR3 DNA reads as TGTGCCAGCAGCCCCATCCCACAGGGGGAAAGGTTCGAGCAGTACTTC. Protein sequence: CASSPIPQGERFEQYF.